This section outlines one T cell receptor beta chain sequence together with its context. Its antigen is still unknown. The entry originates in a study of OX40 agonist ivuxolimab in advanced cancers. Study-level information: Aged 23 to 79 with a mean of around 60 years, they were 75% to 85% male. Study-level findings and limits: Among the lowest levels of clonal expansion were found in partial responders at 0.1-3.0 mg/kg. Both blood CD4+ and CD8+ T cells showed clonal growth by week 6 at 0.1 to 3.0 mg/kg.

TCRdb's table, derived via immunoSEQ multiplex PCR, lists solely in-frame clones and lacks some. The data contain around 63,000 clones, roughly nine tenths of them singletons. The source is an adult with an advanced solid tumor such as melanoma, head and neck, liver or kidney cancer. The material sequenced was CD4+ or CD8+ T cells sorted from blood, taken in a trial of the OX40 agonist ivuxolimab.

CDR3 in DNA: TGTGCCAGCAGCCGTCGAACATGGGGGCAAAAAGAGACCCAGTACTTC. Its translation: CASSRRTWGQKETQYF. The chain is built from TRBV28 and TRBJ2-5; tentatively, D is TRBD1 (6 bases). Germline values: CDR1 MDHEN, CDR2 SYDVKM. The germline V and J ends were trimmed by 6 bases and 3 bases, with 20 bases remaining between them. The CDR3 covers 16 residues.